The 10 T cell receptor beta chains in this list originate from one sample, sequenced in a study of T-cell reconstitution after alpha-beta-depleted transplantation in children. The authors prepared the TCRbeta library with unique molecular identifiers. TCRdb reanalysed the PCR reads using MiXCR and keeps one entry per CDR3 protein. The sample records about 980,000 distinct CDR3 sequences, roughly 29% being singletons. Sequencing used PBMCs, mostly from graft donor cells, obtained 360 days after TCRalphabeta/CD19-depleted stem cell transplant. The receptor source for this set is a boy less than two years old who had a stem cell transplant for SCID, so the T cells may come from the graft donor.

This chain uses TRBV7-9 with TRBJ1-3, with 10 bases matching TRBD1. V shed 2 bases and J 9 bases; nucleotides not matched to a gene: 10. This CDR3 comprises 16 residues. The germline V gene has CDR1 SEHNR and CDR2 FQNEAQ (reference sequence). As DNA, the CDR3 is TGTGCCAGCAGCTTAACCGACAGGGGGCGAGGAGGCACCATATATTTT. Encoded protein: CASSLTDRGRGGTIYF.

This sequence joins TRBV12-3 or TRBV12-4 and TRBJ2-3; TRBD1 is a possible D gene (5 bases). Trimming removed 6 bases from V and 7 bases from J, with 23 bases in between. The CDR3 loop spans 16 amino acids. CDR3 nucleotide sequence: TGTGCCAGCAGCCTGACTGGGGCACGGTTTAAAAATACGCAGTATTTT. It specifies CASSLTGARFKNTQYF.

In its sample, this clonotype was seen a few times. The rearrangement joins TRBV11-2 to TRBJ2-7; no reliable D call. Germline CDR1 and CDR2: SGHAT and FQNNGV. The CDR3 has 13 amino acids. V gave up 11 bases and J gave up 2 bases, with 16 bases separating them. The CDR3 region has the DNA TGTGCCGACACCGTCCGAAGTCCCTACGAGCAGTACTTC. The encoded protein is CADTVRSPYEQYF.

This clonotype was recorded a few times. This chain joins TRBV3-1 and TRBJ2-3; 7 positions agree with TRBD1. Germline values: CDR1 LGHDT, CDR2 YNNKEL (reference sequence). V was clipped by 1 base and J by 1 base; unmatched bases: 2. The CDR3 loop spans 15 amino acids. The CDR3 nucleotides read TGTGCCAGCAGCCAAGGGGGGACAGGCACAGATACGCAGTATTTT. Protein sequence: CASSQGGTGTDTQYF.

This clonotype was observed a handful of times. The rearrangement links TRBV7-9 to TRBJ2-5; D is ambiguous. Germline loops: CDR1 SEHNR, CDR2 FQNEAQ (reference sequence). Trimming left V 5 bases short and J 4 bases short, with 17 bases between. The CDR3 spans 15 residues. The DNA for the CDR3 is TGTGCCAGCAGCCTACGCTTAGGCAGCAGAGAGACCCAGTACTTC. Encoded protein: CASSLRLGSRETQYF.

This clonotype was picked up a small number of times. This chain joins TRBV11-2 and TRBJ2-2, with D uncertain. CDR1 is SGHAT and CDR2 is FQNNGV in the germline V gene. The CDR3 contains 11 residues. With 5 bases removed from V and 12 bases from J, the gap between germline ends came to 10 bases. Here the CDR3 reads CASSTARKLFF. The CDR3 DNA follows: TGTGCCAGCAGCACTGCCAGAAAGCTGTTTTTT.

The chain links TRBV5-5 to TRBJ2-5; no firm D call. Per germline, CDR1 SGHKS and CDR2 YYEKEE (reference sequence). Trimming removed 3 bases at V and 10 bases at J, with 19 bases between. CDR3 length: 14 amino acids. Written as DNA, the CDR3 is TGTGCCAGCAGCTACGGCACTCCGGTTTCGGACCAGTACTTC. Protein product: CASSYGTPVSDQYF. The whole variable domain, filled in from reference TRBV5-5 and TRBJ2-5, reads DAGVTQSPTHLIKTRGQQVTLRCSPISGHKSVSWYQQVLGQGPQFIFQYYEKEERGRGNFPDRFSARQFPNYSSELNVNALLLGDSALYLCASSYGTPVSDQYFGPGTRLLVL.

This clonotype showed up just a few times. This chain uses TRBV20-1 with TRBJ1-1; 8 nucleotides line up with TRBD1. Germline assignment: CDR1 DFQATT and CDR2 SNEGSKA (reference sequence). The junction had 4 bases not matched to a gene; V was cut back by 6 bases and J by 1 base. The length of the CDR3 is 13 residues. CDR3 nucleotides: TGCAGTGCAGCCGGGACAGGGAACACTGAAGCTTTCTTT. This sequence encodes CSAAGTGNTEAFF.

This chain connects TRBV12-3 or TRBV12-4 to TRBJ1-1, with D maybe TRBD1 (6 bases). Trimming pared 4 bases from V and 0 bases from J, leaving 12 bases between. This CDR3 is built from 15 residues. The CDR3: CASSWGGRVNTEAFF. DNA of the CDR3: TGTGCCAGCAGTTGGGGGGGGCGCGTGAACACTGAAGCTTTCTTT.

Only a few counts were recorded for this clonotype. The rearrangement uses TRBV20-1 and TRBJ2-3; 8 positions match TRBD2. The CDR3 totals 16 residues. The V and J ends lost 0 bases and 2 bases, in that order; junction bases with no gene match: 7. The germline CDR1 and CDR2 sequences are DFQATT and SNEGSKA (reference sequence). The CDR3 region is CSARDRQRGFTDTQYF. The CDR3 DNA reads as TGCAGTGCTAGAGATCGGCAGCGGGGGTTCACAGATACGCAGTATTTT.